This entry describes one T cell receptor beta chain. The entry originates in a study of shared clonotypes between healthy human individuals. Across the whole study: The donor group consisted of two women and three men, aged 18 to 49.

Generated by immunoSEQ multiplex PCR, the TCRdb table keeps only in-frame clones and is missing some. The sample yields fewer than 850,000 clones, less than 80% seen once. Input material: memory CD4+ T cells sorted from blood. Subset: CD45RA-negative fraction. The clonotype was recovered from a woman aged 30 to 39 in good health.

This chain's CDR3 is CASSQRVAPGATEAFF. CDR3 in DNA: TGCGCCAGCAGCCAAAGGGTAGCTCCGGGGGCCACTGAAGCTTTCTTT. V gene TRBV4-1 combines with J gene TRBJ1-1; TRBD1 is a possible D gene (6 bases). The CDR3 runs to 16 residues. V lost 2 bases and J lost 4, with 17 bases in between. CDR1 is MGHRA and CDR2 is YSYEKL in the germline V gene.